The TCR beta chain described here comes from a study of cytomegalovirus exposure and HLA in healthy donors. Whole-study context: In a later analysis, it was reported that the roughly 120 validation repertoires had been produced on the same platform as the roughly 700 repertoires belonging to the first cohort. General study results and limits: Cytomegalovirus status was reportedly diagnosed by the classifier with high specificity and sensitivity. TCR beta chains numbering 164 were designated cytomegalovirus-associated.

This clone was seen once. Antigen: not known. Assay used: immunoSEQ multiplex PCR; TCRdb lists only in-frame clones, some missing. The table lists around 110,000 clones, 88% of them singletons. The material sequenced was PBMCs. This receptor was taken from a woman under 30 in good health and CMV-seropositive.

The CDR3 here is CATSRESHLAKNIQYF. The CDR3 DNA reads as TGTGCCACCAGCAGAGAATCCCACTTAGCCAAAAACATTCAGTACTTC. The rearrangement joins TRBV15 to TRBJ2-4; D is undetermined. The CDR3 totals 16 residues. CDR1 is LNHNV, CDR2 YYDKDF, per germline (reference sequence). The ends were cut back, 0 bases at V and 0 bases at J, with 9 bases in the middle.